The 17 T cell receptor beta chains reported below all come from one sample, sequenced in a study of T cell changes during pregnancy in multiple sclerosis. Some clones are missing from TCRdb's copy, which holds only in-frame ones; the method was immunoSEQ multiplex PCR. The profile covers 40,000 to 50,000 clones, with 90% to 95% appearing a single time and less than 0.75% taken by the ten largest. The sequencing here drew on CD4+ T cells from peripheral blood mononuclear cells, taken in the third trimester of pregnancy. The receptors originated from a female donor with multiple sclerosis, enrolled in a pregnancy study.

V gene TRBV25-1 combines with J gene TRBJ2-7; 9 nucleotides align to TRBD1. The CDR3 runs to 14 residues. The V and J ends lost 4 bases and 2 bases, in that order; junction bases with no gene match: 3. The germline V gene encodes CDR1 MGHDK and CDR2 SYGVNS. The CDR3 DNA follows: TGTGCCAGCAGTGTGGGACAGGGCGCCTACGAGCAGTACTTC. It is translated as CASSVGQGAYEQYF.

CDR3 sequence reads: CAISSTGEIPEAFF. The CDR3, as DNA: TGTGCCATCAGCTCTACAGGTGAAATTCCTGAAGCTTTCTTT. The chain carries TRBV10-3 and TRBJ1-1, with D perhaps TRBD1 (5 bases). This CDR3 comprises 14 residues. V shed 6 bases and J shed 6 bases, with 17 bases lying between them. CDR1 and CDR2 from the germline V gene are ENHRY and SYGVKD.

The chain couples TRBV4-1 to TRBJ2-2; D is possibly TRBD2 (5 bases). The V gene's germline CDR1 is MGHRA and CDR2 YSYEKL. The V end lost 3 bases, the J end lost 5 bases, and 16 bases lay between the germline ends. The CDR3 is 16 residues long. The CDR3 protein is CASSHLRLRGTGELFF. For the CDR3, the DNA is TGCGCCAGCAGCCACCTCCGTCTGAGAGGGACCGGGGAGCTGTTTTTT.

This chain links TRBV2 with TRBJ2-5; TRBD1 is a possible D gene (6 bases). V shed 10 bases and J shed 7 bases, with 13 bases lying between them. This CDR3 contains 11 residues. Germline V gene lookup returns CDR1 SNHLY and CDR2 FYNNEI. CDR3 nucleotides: TGTGCCACCTCAGAGGGGGTGACCCAGTACTTC. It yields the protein CATSEGVTQYF.

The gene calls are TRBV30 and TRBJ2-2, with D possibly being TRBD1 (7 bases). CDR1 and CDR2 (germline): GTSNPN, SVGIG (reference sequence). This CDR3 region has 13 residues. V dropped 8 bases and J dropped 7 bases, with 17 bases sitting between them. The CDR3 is CARRGGGNGELFF. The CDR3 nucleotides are TGTGCCCGGCGAGGGGGCGGGAACGGGGAGCTGTTTTTT. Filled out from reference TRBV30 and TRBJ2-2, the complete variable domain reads SQTIHQWPATLVQPVGSPLSLECTVEGTSNPNLYWYRQAAGRGLQLLFYSVGIGQISSEVPQNLSASRPQDRQFILSSKKLLLSDSGFYLCARRGGGNGELFFGEGSRLTVL.

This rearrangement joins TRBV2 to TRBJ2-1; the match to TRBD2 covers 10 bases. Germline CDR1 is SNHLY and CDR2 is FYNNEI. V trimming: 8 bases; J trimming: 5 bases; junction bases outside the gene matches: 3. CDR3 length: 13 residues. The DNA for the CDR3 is TGTGCCAGCGAACTAGCGGGAAACAATGAGCAGTTCTTC. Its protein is CASELAGNNEQFF.

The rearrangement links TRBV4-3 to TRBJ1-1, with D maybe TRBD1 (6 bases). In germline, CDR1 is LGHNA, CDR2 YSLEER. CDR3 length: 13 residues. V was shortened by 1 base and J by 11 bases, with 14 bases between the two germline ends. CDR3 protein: CASSQVGAQGAFF. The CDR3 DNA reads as TGCGCCAGCAGCCAAGTGGGCGCCCAGGGGGCTTTCTTT.

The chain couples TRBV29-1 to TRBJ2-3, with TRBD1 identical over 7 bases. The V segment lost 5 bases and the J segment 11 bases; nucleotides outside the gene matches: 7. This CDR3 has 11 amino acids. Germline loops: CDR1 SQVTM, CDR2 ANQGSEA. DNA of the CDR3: TGCAGCGTTCTAGGGGGCGCCGGGCAGTATTTT. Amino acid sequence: CSVLGGAGQYF.

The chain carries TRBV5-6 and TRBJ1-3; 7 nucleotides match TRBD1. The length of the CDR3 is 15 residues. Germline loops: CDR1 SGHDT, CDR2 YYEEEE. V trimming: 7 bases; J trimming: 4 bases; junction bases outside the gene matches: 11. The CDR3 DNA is TGTGCCAGCTCTCTGGGGACAGTATCAGGAAACACCATATATTTT. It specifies CASSLGTVSGNTIYF.

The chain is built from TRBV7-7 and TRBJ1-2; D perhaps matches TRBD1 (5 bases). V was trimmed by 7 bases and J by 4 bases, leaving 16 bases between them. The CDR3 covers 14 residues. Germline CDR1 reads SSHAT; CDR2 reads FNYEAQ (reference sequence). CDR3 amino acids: CASTPGQGFYGYTF. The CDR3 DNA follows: TGTGCCAGCACCCCAGGCCAGGGTTTCTATGGCTACACCTTC.

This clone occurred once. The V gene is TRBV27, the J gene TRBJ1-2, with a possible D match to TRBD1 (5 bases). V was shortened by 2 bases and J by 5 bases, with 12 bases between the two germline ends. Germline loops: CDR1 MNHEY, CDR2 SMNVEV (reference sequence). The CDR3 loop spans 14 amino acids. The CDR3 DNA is TGTGCCAGCAGTTTACTTGGGGGGAGATATGGCTACACCTTC. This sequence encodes CASSLLGGRYGYTF.

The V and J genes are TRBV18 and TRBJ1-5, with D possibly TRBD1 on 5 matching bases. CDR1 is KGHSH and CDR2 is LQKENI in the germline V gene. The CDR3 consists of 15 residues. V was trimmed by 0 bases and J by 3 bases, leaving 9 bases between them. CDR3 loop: CASSPPGPFNQPQHF. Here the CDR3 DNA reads TGTGCCAGCTCACCACCGGGGCCTTTCAATCAGCCCCAGCATTTT.

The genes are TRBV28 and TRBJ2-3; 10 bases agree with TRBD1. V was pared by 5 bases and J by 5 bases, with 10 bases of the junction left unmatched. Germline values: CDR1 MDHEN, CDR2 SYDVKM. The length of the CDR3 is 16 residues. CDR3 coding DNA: TGTGCCAGCAGTCCGGTCCGTGACAGGGGGCAAGATACGCAGTATTTT. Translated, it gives CASSPVRDRGQDTQYF.

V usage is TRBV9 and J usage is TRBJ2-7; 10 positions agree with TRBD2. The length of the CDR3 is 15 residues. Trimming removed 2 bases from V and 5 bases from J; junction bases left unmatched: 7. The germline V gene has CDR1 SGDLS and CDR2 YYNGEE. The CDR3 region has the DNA TGTGCCAGCAGCGTCAGCGGGAGGGCCTTCCACGAGCAGTACTTC. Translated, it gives CASSVSGRAFHEQYF. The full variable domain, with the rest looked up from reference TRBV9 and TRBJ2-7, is DSGVTQTPKHLITATGQRVTLRCSPRSGDLSVYWYQQSLDQGLQFLIQYYNGEERAKGNILERFSAQQFPDLHSELNLSSLELGDSALYFCASSVSGRAFHEQYFGPGTRLTVT.

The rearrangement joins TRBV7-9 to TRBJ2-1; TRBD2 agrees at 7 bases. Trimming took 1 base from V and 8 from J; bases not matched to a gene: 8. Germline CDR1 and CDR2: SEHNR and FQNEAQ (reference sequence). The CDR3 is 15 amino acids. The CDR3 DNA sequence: TGTGCCAGCAGCTTAGTGGGGGGGTCTCGGGATGAGCAGTTCTTC. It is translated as CASSLVGGSRDEQFF.

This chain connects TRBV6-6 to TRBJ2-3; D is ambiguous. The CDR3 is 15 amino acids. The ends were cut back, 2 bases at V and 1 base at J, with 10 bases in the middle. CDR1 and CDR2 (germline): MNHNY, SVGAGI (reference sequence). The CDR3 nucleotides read TGTGCCAGCAGTTACCCGATCCAGGGCACAGATACGCAGTATTTT. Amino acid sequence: CASSYPIQGTDTQYF.

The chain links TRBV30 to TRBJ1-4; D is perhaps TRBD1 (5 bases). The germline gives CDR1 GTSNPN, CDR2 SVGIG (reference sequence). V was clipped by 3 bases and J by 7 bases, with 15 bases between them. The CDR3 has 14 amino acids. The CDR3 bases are TGTGCCTGGAGGTTTCCGGGGGGGGTTGAAAAACTGTTTTTT. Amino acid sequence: CAWRFPGGVEKLFF.